These 16 T cell receptor beta chains came from one sample sequenced in a study of T-cell reconstitution after alpha-beta-depleted transplantation in children. This sample's TCRbeta library carried unique molecular identifier barcodes. MiXCR, applied by TCRdb to the PCR reads, yields one record per CDR3 protein. The table has about 270,000 distinct CDR3 sequences, 9.9% seen once. The sequences come from PBMCs from the stem cell graft donor, collected from the stem cell graft. These receptors came from a human donor who donated a stem cell graft to a child with SCID.

V gene TRBV14 combines with J gene TRBJ2-7; D gene uncertain. V was clipped by 4 bases and J by 5 bases, with 12 bases between them. The CDR3 has 13 amino acids. Germline V CDR1 and CDR2: SGHDN, FVKESK. In nucleotides, the CDR3 is TGTGCCAGCAGCCTTAGGGAATCCCACGAGCAGTACTTC. It is translated as CASSLRESHEQYF. Variable domain in full (rest from reference TRBV14 and TRBJ2-7): EAGVTQFPSHSVIEKGQTVTLRCDPISGHDNLYWYRRVMGKEIKFLLHFVKESKQDESGMPNNRFLAERTGGTYSTLKVQPAELEDSGVYFCASSLRESHEQYFGPGTRLTVT.

This clonotype was found many times. V is TRBV6-5 and J is TRBJ1-4; perhaps TRBD1 as D (6 bases). The germline gives CDR1 MNHEY, CDR2 SVGAGI. The CDR3 has 16 amino acids. Trimming shortened V by 0 bases and J by 4 bases, and 12 bases separated the two germline ends. CDR3 in amino acids: CASSYSITGHNEKLFF. The CDR3, as DNA: TGTGCCAGCAGTTACTCGATTACAGGGCATAATGAAAAACTGTTTTTT.

The V call is TRBV12-3 or TRBV12-4, the J call TRBJ2-1, with TRBD2 identical over 15 bases. The V and J ends lost 5 bases and 8 bases, in that order; junction bases with no gene match: 10. This CDR3 comprises 17 residues. The CDR3 is CASSTRRGLAGGHEQFF. As DNA, the CDR3 is TGTGCCAGCAGTACCCGCCGAGGACTAGCGGGGGGGCATGAGCAGTTCTTC.

This clonotype was detected ten times or more. The V call is TRBV2, the J call TRBJ2-3; 12 bases are a match to TRBD1. Germline-derived CDR1 and CDR2 are SNHLY and FYNNEI. The CDR3 length is 16 residues. J gave up 3 bases and V 7 bases, and 8 bases lay outside the gene matches. The CDR3 is CASITRDRGPTDTQYF. As DNA, the CDR3 is TGTGCCAGCATTACCAGGGACAGGGGGCCGACAGATACGCAGTATTTT. The full variable domain, in which reference TRBV2 and TRBJ2-3 provide the parts outside the CDR3, is EPEVTQTPSHQVTQMGQEVILRCVPISNHLYFYWYRQILGQKVEFLVSFYNNEISEKSEIFDDQFSVERPDGSNFTLKIRSTKLEDSAMYFCASITRDRGPTDTQYFGPGTRLTVL.

This clonotype was recorded a few times. CDR3 sequence reads: CASSSAGGGADTQYF. The CDR3 bases are TGTGCCAGCAGTTCCGCCGGGGGGGGCGCGGATACGCAGTATTTT. The gene calls are TRBV7-9 and TRBJ2-3; 8 bases map to TRBD2. CDR1 and CDR2 from the germline V gene are SEHNR and FQNEAQ (reference sequence). The CDR3 has 15 amino acids. Germline trimming cut 6 bases from V and 6 bases from J; bases unmatched to any gene: 11.

This clonotype was picked up a small number of times. The rearrangement uses TRBV20-1 and TRBJ1-4; perhaps TRBD1 as D (5 bases). CDR3 size: 14 residues. Germline-derived CDR1 and CDR2 are DFQATT and SNEGSKA (reference sequence). Between the trimmed V and J ends, which lost 6 bases and 5 bases, there was a span of 16 bases. CDR3 bases: TGCAGTGCCCGAGGGGATCTGATAAATGAAAAACTGTTTTTT. Its protein is CSARGDLINEKLFF.

The chain is built from TRBV18 and TRBJ1-4; D gene unclear. The CDR3 runs to 14 residues. Germline V gene data show CDR1 as KGHSH and CDR2 as LQKENI. V gave up 2 bases and J gave up 8 bases, with 12 bases separating them. CDR3 sequence reads: CASSPSRTGEKLFF. Written as DNA, the CDR3 is TGTGCCAGCTCACCAAGCAGAACGGGGGAAAAACTGTTTTTT.

This clonotype was detected only a few times. The chain combines TRBV7-6 with TRBJ2-3; D perhaps matches TRBD2 (5 bases). The CDR3 extends over 15 amino acids. V was trimmed by 2 bases and J by 2 bases, leaving 11 bases between them. CDR1 is SGHVS and CDR2 is FNYEAQ in the germline V gene. The CDR3 DNA is TGTGCCAGCAGCTTATTCCCGGACTTCACAGATACGCAGTATTTT. Amino acid sequence: CASSLFPDFTDTQYF.

This clonotype was seen repeatedly, ten times or more. This chain links TRBV20-1 with TRBJ2-1; 10 positions match TRBD1. This CDR3 has 15 amino acids. After removal of 3 bases from V and 7 bases from J, the junction contained 9 bases not matched to a gene. Germline V CDR1 and CDR2: DFQATT, SNEGSKA (reference sequence). Here the CDR3 DNA reads TGCAGTGCTAGGGATGACAGGGGGCGCATGAATGAGCAGTTCTTC. The encoded protein is CSARDDRGRMNEQFF.

V usage is TRBV7-2 and J usage is TRBJ2-5; 7 bases align to TRBD2. From germline, CDR1 is SGHTA and CDR2 FQGNSA. This CDR3 is 16 amino acids long. The ends lost 0 bases at V and 1 base at J; junction bases unmatched: 5. CDR3 amino acids: CASSLAQGLPQETQYF. The CDR3 bases are TGTGCCAGCAGCTTAGCGCAGGGACTACCCCAAGAGACCCAGTACTTC.

This chain connects TRBV5-1 to TRBJ1-3; D is ambiguous. Per germline, CDR1 SGHRS and CDR2 YFSETQ. The CDR3 totals 15 residues. Trimming took off 4 bases at V and 2 bases at J, with 13 bases between the two ends. In DNA form, the CDR3 reads TGCGCCAGCAGCCCTCAAGTGGTGCCTGGAAACACCATATATTTT. Amino acids: CASSPQVVPGNTIYF.

The J gene is TRBJ2-2, the V gene TRBV3-1, with D possibly TRBD1 on 6 matching bases. CDR1 LGHDT and CDR2 YNNKEL come from the germline V gene (reference sequence). CDR3 length: 15 residues. V lost 2 bases and J lost 6, with 13 bases in between. In DNA form, the CDR3 reads TGTGCCAGCAGCCAATGGCCAGGGGTCGCCGGGGAGCTGTTTTTT. Residues: CASSQWPGVAGELFF.

V gene TRBV6-5 combines with J gene TRBJ1-1; D is uncertain. The CDR3 loop spans 13 amino acids. The V end lost 0 bases, the J end lost 6 bases, and 8 bases lay between the germline ends. CDR1 MNHEY and CDR2 SVGAGI come from the germline V gene. The CDR3 sequence: CASSYSGIPEAFF. CDR3 DNA sequence: TGTGCCAGCAGTTACTCAGGCATCCCTGAAGCTTTCTTT.

This chain connects TRBV29-1 to TRBJ2-5, with D uncertain. Germline CDR1 is SQVTM and CDR2 is ANQGSEA. CDR3 length: 16 amino acids. V was clipped by 2 bases and J by 5 bases, with 21 bases between them. CDR3 residues: CSVELGFIGVRETQYF. The DNA of the CDR3 is TGCAGCGTTGAACTTGGTTTTATTGGGGTACGCGAGACCCAGTACTTC.

This clonotype occurred a few times. The V gene is TRBV6-1, the J gene TRBJ2-3; D unclear. Trimming shortened V by 8 bases and J by 6 bases, and 21 bases separated the two germline ends. From germline, CDR1 is MNHNS and CDR2 SASEGT. This CDR3 has 15 residues. For the CDR3, the DNA is TGTGCCAGCGGAAAAACGGGTGACTCCTGGGATACGCAGTATTTT. Translation gives CASGKTGDSWDTQYF.

This clonotype was observed at least ten times. The chain is built from TRBV6-1 and TRBJ2-3; 8 bases are shared with TRBD1. V shed 5 bases, J shed 4 bases, and the junction held 2 bases outside the gene matches. In germline, CDR1 is MNHNS, CDR2 SASEGT. The CDR3 loop spans 13 amino acids. CDR3 protein: CASSPGGADTQYF. The CDR3, as DNA: TGTGCCAGCAGTCCAGGGGGCGCAGATACGCAGTATTTT.